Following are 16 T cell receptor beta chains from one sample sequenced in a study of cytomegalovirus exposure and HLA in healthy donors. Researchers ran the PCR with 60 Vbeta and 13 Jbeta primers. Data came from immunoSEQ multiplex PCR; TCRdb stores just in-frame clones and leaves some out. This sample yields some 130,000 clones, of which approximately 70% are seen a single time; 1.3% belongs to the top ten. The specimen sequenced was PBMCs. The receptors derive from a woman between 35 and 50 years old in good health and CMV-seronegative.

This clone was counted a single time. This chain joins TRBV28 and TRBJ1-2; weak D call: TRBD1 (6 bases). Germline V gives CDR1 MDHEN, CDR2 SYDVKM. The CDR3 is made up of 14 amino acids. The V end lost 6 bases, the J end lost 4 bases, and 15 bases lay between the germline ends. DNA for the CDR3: TGTGCCAGCAGACTAGGGGGGGACGTCTATGGCTACACCTTC. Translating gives CASRLGGDVYGYTF.

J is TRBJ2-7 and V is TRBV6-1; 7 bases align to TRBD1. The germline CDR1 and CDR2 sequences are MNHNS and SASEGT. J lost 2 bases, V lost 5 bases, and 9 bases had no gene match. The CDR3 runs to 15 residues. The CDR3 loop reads CASSRWQGETYEQYV. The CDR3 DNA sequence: TGTGCCAGCAGTCGGTGGCAGGGGGAAACCTACGAGCAGTACGTC.

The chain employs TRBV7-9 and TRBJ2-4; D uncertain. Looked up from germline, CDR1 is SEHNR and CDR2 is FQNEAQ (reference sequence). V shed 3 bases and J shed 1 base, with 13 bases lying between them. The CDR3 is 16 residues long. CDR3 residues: CASSFPPIEAKNIQYF. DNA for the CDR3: TGTGCCAGCAGCTTTCCCCCGATTGAGGCCAAAAACATTCAGTACTTC.

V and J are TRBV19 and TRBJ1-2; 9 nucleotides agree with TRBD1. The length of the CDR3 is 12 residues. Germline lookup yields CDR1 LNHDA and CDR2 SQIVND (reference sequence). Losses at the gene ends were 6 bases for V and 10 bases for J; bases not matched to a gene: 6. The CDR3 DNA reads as TGTGCCAGTAGGAAAAGGGACAGGGCCTACACCTTC. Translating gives CASRKRDRAYTF.

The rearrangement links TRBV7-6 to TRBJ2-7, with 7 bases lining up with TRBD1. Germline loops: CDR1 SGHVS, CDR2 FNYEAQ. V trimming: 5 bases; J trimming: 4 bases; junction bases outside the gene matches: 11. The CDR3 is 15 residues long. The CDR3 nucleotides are TGTGCCAGCAGCCTACAGCCGGGGACAGAGTACGAGCAGTACTTC. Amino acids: CASSLQPGTEYEQYF.

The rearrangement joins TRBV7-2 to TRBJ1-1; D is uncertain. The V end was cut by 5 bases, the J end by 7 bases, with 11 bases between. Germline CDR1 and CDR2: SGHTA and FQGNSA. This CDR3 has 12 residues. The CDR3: CASSPPSGEAFF. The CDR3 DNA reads TGTGCCAGCAGCCCGCCCTCCGGTGAAGCTTTCTTT.

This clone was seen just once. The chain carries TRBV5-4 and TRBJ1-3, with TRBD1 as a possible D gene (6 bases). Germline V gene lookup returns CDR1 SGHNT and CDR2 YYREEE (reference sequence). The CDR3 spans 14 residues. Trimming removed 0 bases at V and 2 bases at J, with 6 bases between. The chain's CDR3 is CASSLGGPGNTIYF. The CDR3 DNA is TGTGCCAGCAGCTTGGGGGGGCCTGGAAACACCATATATTTT.

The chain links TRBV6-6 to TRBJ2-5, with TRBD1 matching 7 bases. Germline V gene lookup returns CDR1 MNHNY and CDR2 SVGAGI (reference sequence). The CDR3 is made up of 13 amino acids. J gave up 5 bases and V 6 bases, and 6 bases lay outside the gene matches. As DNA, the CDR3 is TGTGCCAGCAGCTGGACAGGATCGGAGACCCAGTACTTC. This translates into CASSWTGSETQYF.

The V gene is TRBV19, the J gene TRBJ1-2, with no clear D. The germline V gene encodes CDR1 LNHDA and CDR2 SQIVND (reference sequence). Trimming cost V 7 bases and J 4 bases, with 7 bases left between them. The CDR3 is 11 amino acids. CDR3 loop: CASTTGYGYTF. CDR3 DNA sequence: TGTGCCAGTACCACGGGCTATGGCTACACCTTC. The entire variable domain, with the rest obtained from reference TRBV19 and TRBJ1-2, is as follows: DGGITQSPKYLFRKEGQNVTLSCEQNLNHDAMYWYRQDPGQGLRLIYYSQIVNDFQKGDIAEGYSVSREKKESFPLTVTSAQKNPTAFYLCASTTGYGYTFGSGTRLTVV.

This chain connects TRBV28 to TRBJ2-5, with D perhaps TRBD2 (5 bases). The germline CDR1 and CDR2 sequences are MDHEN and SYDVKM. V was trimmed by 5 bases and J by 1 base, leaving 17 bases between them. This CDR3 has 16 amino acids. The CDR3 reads CASSPPAGLFQETQYF. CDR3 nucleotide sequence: TGTGCCAGCAGTCCCCCGGCGGGCCTATTCCAAGAGACCCAGTACTTC.

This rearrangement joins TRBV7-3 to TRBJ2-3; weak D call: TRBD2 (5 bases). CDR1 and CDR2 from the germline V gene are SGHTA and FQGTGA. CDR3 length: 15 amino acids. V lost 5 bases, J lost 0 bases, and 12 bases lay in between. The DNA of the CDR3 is TGTGCCAGCAGCACACAACTAGGGAGCACAGATACGCAGTATTTT. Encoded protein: CASSTQLGSTDTQYF.

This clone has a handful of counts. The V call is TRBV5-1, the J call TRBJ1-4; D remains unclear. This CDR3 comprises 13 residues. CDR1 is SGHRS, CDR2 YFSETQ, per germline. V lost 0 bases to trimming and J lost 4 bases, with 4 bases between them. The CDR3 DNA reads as TGCGCCAGCAGCTTGGGACTTAATGAAAAACTGTTTTTT. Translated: CASSLGLNEKLFF.

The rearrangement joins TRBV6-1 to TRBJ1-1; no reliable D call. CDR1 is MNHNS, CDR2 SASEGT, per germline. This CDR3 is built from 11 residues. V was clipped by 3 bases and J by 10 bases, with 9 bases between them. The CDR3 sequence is CASSDTGRAFF. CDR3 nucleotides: TGTGCCAGCAGTGACACCGGGAGAGCTTTCTTT.

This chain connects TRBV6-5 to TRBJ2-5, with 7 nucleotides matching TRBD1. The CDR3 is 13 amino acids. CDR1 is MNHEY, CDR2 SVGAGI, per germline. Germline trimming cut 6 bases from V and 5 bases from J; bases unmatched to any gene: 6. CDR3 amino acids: CASSPTGEETQYF. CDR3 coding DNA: TGTGCCAGCAGCCCAACAGGGGAGGAGACCCAGTACTTC.

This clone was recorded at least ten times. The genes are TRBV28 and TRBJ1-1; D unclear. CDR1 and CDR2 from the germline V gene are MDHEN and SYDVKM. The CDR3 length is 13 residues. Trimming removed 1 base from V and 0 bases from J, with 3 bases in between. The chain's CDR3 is CASSLLVNTEAFF. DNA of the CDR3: TGTGCCAGCAGTTTATTAGTGAACACTGAAGCTTTCTTT.

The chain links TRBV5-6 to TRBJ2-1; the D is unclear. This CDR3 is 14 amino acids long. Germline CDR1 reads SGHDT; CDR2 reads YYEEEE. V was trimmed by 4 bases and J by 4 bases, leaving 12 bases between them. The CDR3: CASSRNLDYNEQFF. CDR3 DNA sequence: TGTGCCAGCAGCAGAAACCTAGATTACAATGAGCAGTTCTTC.